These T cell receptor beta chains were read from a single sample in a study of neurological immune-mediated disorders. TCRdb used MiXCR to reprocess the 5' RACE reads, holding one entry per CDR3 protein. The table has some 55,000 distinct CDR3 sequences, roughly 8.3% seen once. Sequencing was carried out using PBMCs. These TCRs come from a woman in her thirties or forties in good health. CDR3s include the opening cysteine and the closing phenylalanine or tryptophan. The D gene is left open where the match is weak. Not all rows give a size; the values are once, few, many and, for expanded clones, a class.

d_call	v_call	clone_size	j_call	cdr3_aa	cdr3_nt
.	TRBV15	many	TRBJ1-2	CATSRDSSNYGYTF	TGTGCCACCAGCAGAGATTCCTCCAACTATGGCTACACCTTC
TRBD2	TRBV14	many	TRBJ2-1	CASSQDISASGRGFSYNEQFF	TGTGCCAGCAGCCAAGATATCTCCGCTAGCGGGAGGGGATTCTCCTACAATGAGCAGTTCTTC
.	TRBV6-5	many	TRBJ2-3	CASSYMGLDTQYF	TGTGCCAGCAGTTACATGGGGTTGGATACGCAGTATTTT
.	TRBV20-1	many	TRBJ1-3	CSASAASSGNTIYF	TGCAGTGCTAGTGCAGCCAGCTCTGGAAACACCATATATTTT
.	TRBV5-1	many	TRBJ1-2	CASSLASGGYDYTF	TGCGCCAGCAGCTTGGCCAGTGGCGGTTACGACTACACCTTC
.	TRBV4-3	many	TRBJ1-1	CASSQDIAAPNTEAFF	TGCGCCAGCAGCCAAGACATCGCAGCTCCGAACACTGAAGCTTTCTTT
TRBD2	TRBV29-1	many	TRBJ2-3	CSVHTSGGSDTQYF	TGCAGCGTTCACACTAGCGGGGGTTCAGATACGCAGTATTTT
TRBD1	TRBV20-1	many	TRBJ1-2	CSAGGQSNYGYTF	TGCAGTGCTGGGGGACAGTCTAACTATGGCTACACCTTC
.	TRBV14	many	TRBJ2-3	CASSQGRASTDTQYF	TGTGCCAGCAGCCAAGGGCGGGCCTCGACAGATACGCAGTATTTT
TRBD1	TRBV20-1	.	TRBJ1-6	CSARDTPWTGGSPLHF	TGCAGTGCTAGAGACACCCCGTGGACAGGGGGGTCACCCCTCCACTTT
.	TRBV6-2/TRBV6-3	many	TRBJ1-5	CASGAFSSTMYSNQPQHF	TGTGCCAGCGGAGCTTTTAGCAGTACGATGTATAGCAATCAGCCCCAGCATTTT
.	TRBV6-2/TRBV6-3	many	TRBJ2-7	CASSAPGRGIYEQYF	TGTGCCAGCAGTGCGCCGGGGCGGGGAATCTACGAGCAGTACTTC
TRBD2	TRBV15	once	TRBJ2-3	CATSLAGRTDTQYF	TGTGCCACCAGCCTAGCGGGGCGCACAGATACGCAGTATTTT
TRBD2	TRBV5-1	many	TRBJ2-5	CASSGLAGETQYF	TGCGCCAGCAGCGGGTTAGCGGGGGAGACCCAGTACTTC
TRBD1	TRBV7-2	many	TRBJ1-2	CASSLTNRGGYTF	TGTGCCAGCAGCTTAACAAACAGGGGCGGCTACACCTTC
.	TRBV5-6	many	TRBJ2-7	CASSEGTSYEQYF	TGTGCCAGCAGCGAGGGGACTTCCTACGAGCAGTACTTC
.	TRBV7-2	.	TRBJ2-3	CASSPWDSTDTQYF	TGTGCCAGCAGCCCCTGGGACTCCACAGATACGCAGTATTTT
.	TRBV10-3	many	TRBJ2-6	CAISENEANVLTF	TGTGCCATCAGTGAAAATGAGGCCAACGTCCTGACTTTC
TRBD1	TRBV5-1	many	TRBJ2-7	CASRGGQGPSYEQYF	TGCGCCAGCCGAGGGGGACAGGGTCCCTCCTACGAGCAGTACTTC
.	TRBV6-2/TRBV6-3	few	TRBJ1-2	CASSYNLRGSGGYTF	TGTGCCAGCAGTTACAATCTGCGGGGGTCCGGCGGCTACACCTTC
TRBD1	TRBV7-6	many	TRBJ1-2	CASSPRLGQGANNHYGYTF	TGTGCCAGCAGCCCGCGCCTAGGACAGGGGGCCAACAATCACTATGGCTACACCTTC
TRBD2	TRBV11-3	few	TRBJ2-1	CASSKGTSGRPEQFF	TGTGCCAGCAGCAAGGGGACTAGCGGGAGGCCAGAGCAGTTCTTC
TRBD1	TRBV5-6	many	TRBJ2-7	CASSSPDRAGSEQYF	TGTGCCAGCAGCTCCCCTGACAGGGCAGGGAGCGAGCAGTACTTC
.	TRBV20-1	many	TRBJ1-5	CSASRNSYSNQPQHF	TGCAGTGCATCCAGGAACTCTTATAGCAATCAGCCCCAGCATTTT
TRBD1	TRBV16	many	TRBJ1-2	CASSRPDRLSNYGYTF	TGTGCCAGCAGCCGACCGGACAGGCTATCTAACTATGGCTACACCTTC
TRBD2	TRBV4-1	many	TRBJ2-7	CASSPSSRGGTYEQYF	TGCGCCAGCAGCCCGTCCTCCCGCGGGGGGACCTACGAGCAGTACTTC
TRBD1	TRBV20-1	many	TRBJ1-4	CSAPLGQGAPGAEKLFF	TGCAGTGCTCCCCTCGGACAGGGGGCGCCGGGTGCTGAAAAACTGTTTTTT
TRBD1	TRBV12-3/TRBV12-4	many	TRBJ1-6	CASSLMAGQAGSPLHF	TGTGCCAGCAGTTTAATGGCGGGACAGGCGGGTTCACCCCTCCACTTT
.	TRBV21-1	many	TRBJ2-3	CARTSAWAPDTQYF	TGTGCCAGGACCTCGGCCTGGGCTCCAGATACGCAGTATTTT
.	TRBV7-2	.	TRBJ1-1	CASSPGQLSEAFF	TGTGCCAGCAGCCCCGGACAGCTGTCTGAAGCTTTCTTT
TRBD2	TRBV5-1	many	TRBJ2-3	CASSLVLTSGTTDTQYF	TGCGCCAGCAGCTTGGTTTTAACTAGCGGAACCACAGATACGCAGTATTTT
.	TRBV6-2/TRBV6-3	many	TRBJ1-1	CASSYSVQVGNTEAFF	TGTGCCAGCAGTTACTCGGTCCAGGTGGGGAACACTGAAGCTTTCTTT
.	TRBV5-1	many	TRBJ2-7	CASSPRQASPYEQYF	TGCGCCAGCAGCCCTCGACAGGCGTCACCCTACGAGCAGTACTTC
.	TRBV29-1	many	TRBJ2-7	CSVEGGHSYEQYF	TGCAGCGTTGAGGGGGGGCACTCCTACGAGCAGTACTTC
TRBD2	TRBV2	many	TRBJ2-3	CASRFGLAGTDTQYF	TGTGCCAGCAGATTTGGACTAGCGGGCACAGATACGCAGTATTTT
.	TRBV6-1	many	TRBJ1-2	CASSEQDRSYGYTF	TGTGCCAGCAGTGAACAAGACAGGTCTTATGGCTACACCTTC
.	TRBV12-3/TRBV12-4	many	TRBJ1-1	CASSFIGNTEAFF	TGTGCCAGCAGTTTCATAGGGAACACTGAAGCTTTCTTT
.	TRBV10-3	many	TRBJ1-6	CAISAATGDSPLHF	TGTGCCATCAGCGCCGCGACAGGTGATTCACCCCTCCACTTT
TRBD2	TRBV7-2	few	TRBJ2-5	CASSLTGTNDRETQYF	TGTGCCAGCAGCTTGACCGGGACTAATGATCGAGAGACCCAGTACTTC
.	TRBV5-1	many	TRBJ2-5	CASSLEARGTETQYF	TGCGCCAGCAGCTTGGAGGCGAGAGGAACGGAGACCCAGTACTTC